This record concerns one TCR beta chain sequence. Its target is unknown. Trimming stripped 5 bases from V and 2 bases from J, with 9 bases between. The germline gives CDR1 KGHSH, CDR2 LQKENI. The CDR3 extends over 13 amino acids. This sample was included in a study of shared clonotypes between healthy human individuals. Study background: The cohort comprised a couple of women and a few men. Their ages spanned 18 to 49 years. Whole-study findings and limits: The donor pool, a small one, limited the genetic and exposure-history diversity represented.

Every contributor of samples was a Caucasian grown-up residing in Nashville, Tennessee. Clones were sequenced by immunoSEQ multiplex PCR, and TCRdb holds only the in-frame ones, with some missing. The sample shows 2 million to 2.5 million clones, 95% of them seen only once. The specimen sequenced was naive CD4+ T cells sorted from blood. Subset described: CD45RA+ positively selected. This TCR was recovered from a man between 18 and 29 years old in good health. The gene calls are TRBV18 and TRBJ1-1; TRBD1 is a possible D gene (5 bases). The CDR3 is CASSWGSNTEAFF. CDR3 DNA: TGTGCCAGCTCATGGGGGAGTAACACTGAAGCTTTCTTT.